The 15 T cell receptor beta chains reported below all come from one sample, sequenced in a study of prognosis after radiotherapy for stage I lung cancer. With two-round multiplex PCR, TCR beta CDR3 sequences were amplified from genomic DNA. Specific primers for each TRBV and TRBJ gene were what first-round PCR used. TCRdb re-analysed the multiplex PCR reads in MiXCR, keeping a single row per CDR3 protein. The table has about 26,000 distinct CDR3 sequences, 25% to 30% seen once. The sample in question was PBMCs, obtained before or after stereotactic body radiation therapy (not recorded which). Every receptor here comes from a donor over 45 with non-small cell lung cancer.

This clonotype was detected ten times or more. This chain links TRBV10-3 with TRBJ1-3; D not certain. Germline CDR1 is ENHRY and CDR2 is SYGVKD. The CDR3 is 15 residues long. Trimming left V 6 bases short and J 2 bases short, with 14 bases between. In DNA, the CDR3 is TGTGCCATCAGACCTCAAGGTCCCGCTGGAAACACCATATATTTT. Protein product: CAIRPQGPAGNTIYF.

The V gene is TRBV28, the J gene TRBJ2-5, with TRBD2 identical over 8 bases. The CDR3 loop spans 14 amino acids. Germline assignment: CDR1 MDHEN and CDR2 SYDVKM. After removal of 5 bases from V and 5 bases from J, the junction contained 7 bases not matched to a gene. The CDR3 is CASSPPGGAETQYF. CDR3 in DNA: TGTGCCAGCAGTCCTCCGGGGGGGGCGGAGACCCAGTACTTC.

In this sample, this clonotype turned up a few times. A much larger clone lies a single base off, so this may be a read error. The V gene is TRBV28, the J gene TRBJ2-5; D uncertain. The CDR3 extends over 14 amino acids. CDR1 and CDR2 from the germline V gene are MDHEN and SYDVKM. In DNA, the CDR3 is TGTGCCAGCAGTCGAGAAATCTTCCAAGAGACCCAGCACTTC. Amino acid sequence: CASSREIFQETQHF.

This clonotype was detected only once. The chain combines TRBV5-6 with TRBJ2-5; D is uncertain. V was clipped by 2 bases and J by 5 bases, with 4 bases between them. Germline V lookup: CDR1 SGHDT, CDR2 YYEEEE. CDR3 length equals 11 residues. The CDR3 protein is CASSFGETQYF. The CDR3 region has the DNA TGTGCCAGCAGCTTTGGGGAGACCCAGTACTTC.

Concerning this clonotype itself: Just one base apart from a much larger clone, this may be a read error. This rearrangement joins TRBV6-1 to TRBJ1-5; D is uncertain. Germline values: CDR1 MNHNS, CDR2 SASEGT. Trimming took off 5 bases at V and 4 bases at J, with 18 bases between the two ends. The CDR3 spans 16 residues. The CDR3 protein is CASSPTPGIRNQPQHF. In DNA form, the CDR3 reads TGTGCCAGCAGTCCCACCCCGGGGATTAGGAATCAGCCCCAGCATTTT.

Notes on this clonotype: At one end the junction does not follow the germline gene, possibly because of a read error. This chain links TRBV28 with TRBJ2-1; no firm D call. From germline, CDR1 is MDHEN and CDR2 SYDVKM. The CDR3 is 14 residues long. The CDR3 region has the DNA TGTGCCAGCCTGACCGGGCCTGCCTACAATGAGCGGTTCTTC. It translates to CASLTGPAYNERFF.

This clonotype occurred many times. The J gene is TRBJ2-5, the V gene TRBV30; D may be TRBD2 (5 bases). V lost 3 bases and J 3 bases, leaving 5 bases between the germline ends. There are 11 residues in the CDR3. Looked up from germline, CDR1 is GTSNPN and CDR2 is SVGIG (reference sequence). Written as DNA, the CDR3 is TGTGCCTGGAGGGGAGAAGAGACCCAGTACTTC. It is translated as CAWRGEETQYF.

The chain has TRBV14 and TRBJ2-5; perhaps D is TRBD1 or TRBD2 (6 bases each). CDR3 length: 16 amino acids. CDR1 is SGHDN and CDR2 is FVKESK in the germline V gene. V lost 2 bases, J lost 3 bases, and 16 bases lay in between. CDR3 bases: TGTGCCAGCAGCCAATGGACACGGAGGGGGGAAGAGACCCAGTACTTC. This codes for CASSQWTRRGEETQYF.

At least ten counts were recorded for this clonotype. The J gene is TRBJ1-5, the V gene TRBV28; the D is unclear. The length of the CDR3 is 16 residues. Germline V lookup: CDR1 MDHEN, CDR2 SYDVKM. V shed 5 bases and J shed 0 bases, with 14 bases lying between them. The CDR3 region is CASSPPGLGSNQPQHF. The CDR3 DNA reads TGTGCCAGCAGTCCACCGGGCTTGGGTAGCAATCAGCCCCAGCATTTT.

CDR3 residues: CASSRTVLQRSYGYTF. As DNA, the CDR3 is TGTGCCAGCAGCCGGACGGTCCTCCAGAGAAGCTATGGCTACACCTTC. The chain joins TRBV6-1 to TRBJ1-2; D gene uncertain. V was clipped by 6 bases and J by 4 bases, with 21 bases between them. This CDR3 is 16 amino acids long. Germline-derived CDR1 and CDR2 are MNHNS and SASEGT.

A word on this clonotype: This may arise from a read error, as a much more abundant clone is one base away. The rearrangement uses TRBV6-2 or TRBV6-3 and TRBJ1-1; possibly TRBD1 for D (5 bases). Germline V gene data show CDR1 as MNHEY and CDR2 as SVGEGT. This CDR3 spans 13 amino acids. V gave up 5 bases and J gave up 10 bases, with 17 bases separating them. CDR3 nucleotides: TGTGCCAGCAGTGAAGTCCGGCAGGGCCGAGCTTTCTTT. The encoded protein is CASSEVRQGRAFF.

This clonotype has a count of ten or more. The V gene is TRBV7-2, the J gene TRBJ2-5; 9 bases match TRBD1. The CDR3 extends over 16 amino acids. The junction had 6 bases not matched to a gene; V was cut back by 1 base and J by 3 bases. Germline lookup yields CDR1 SGHTA and CDR2 FQGNSA. In DNA, the CDR3 is TGTGCCAGCAGCTTAGGGAAAGACAGGGGGGAAGAGACCCAGTACTTC. Protein product: CASSLGKDRGEETQYF.

This clonotype was detected ten times or more. The chain's CDR3 is CASSPYRGGPYEQYF. The CDR3 bases are TGTGCCAGCTCACCCTACCGGGGAGGGCCCTACGAGCAGTACTTC. The chain links TRBV18 to TRBJ2-7; 7 positions agree with TRBD2. This CDR3 comprises 15 residues. Germline V gene sequence: CDR1 KGHSH, CDR2 LQKENI. The junction had 7 bases not matched to a gene; V was cut back by 3 bases and J by 2 bases.

This clonotype has ten or more counts. This chain links TRBV19 with TRBJ2-4, with D possibly TRBD1 on 6 matching bases. V was trimmed by 5 bases and J by 0 bases, leaving 14 bases between them. Germline V lookup: CDR1 LNHDA, CDR2 SQIVND (reference sequence). The CDR3 consists of 16 residues. CDR3 sequence: CASSSPGALAKNIQYF. The CDR3 DNA follows: TGTGCCAGTAGTTCCCCAGGGGCCCTAGCCAAAAACATTCAGTACTTC.

This clonotype has only one observation. A much larger clone lies a single base off, so this may be a read error. The gene calls are TRBV15 and TRBJ1-4; 7 nucleotides line up with TRBD1. The CDR3 totals 14 residues. The germline V gene encodes CDR1 LNHNV and CDR2 YYDKDF (reference sequence). This CDR3 is CVTSRGQANEKLFF. The CDR3 nucleotides are TGTGTCACCAGCAGAGGACAGGCGAATGAAAAACTGTTTTTT.